These 4 T cell receptor beta chains were all obtained from the same sample, sequenced in a study of early T cells in non-severe SARS-CoV-2 infection. From the 5' RACE reads, TCRdb called clonotypes with MiXCR, one entry per CDR3 protein. The profile covers tens of thousands of distinct CDR3 sequences, with around 3.9% appearing a single time and 9% to 10% taken by the ten largest. What was sequenced was whole blood. All receptors come from an adult who was a healthcare worker with PCR-confirmed SARS-CoV-2 infection or an uninfected control (not recorded which).

This clonotype appeared many times. V gene TRBV9 combines with J gene TRBJ2-1, with 9 bases fitting TRBD2. The V and J ends lost 0 bases and 8 bases, in that order; junction bases with no gene match: 6. Germline V gives CDR1 SGDLS, CDR2 YYNGEE. The CDR3 sequence is 15 residues long. The CDR3 region has the DNA TGTGCCAGCAGCGTAGGGCTAGCGGGAACGGATGAGCAGTTCTTC. This codes for CASSVGLAGTDEQFF.

This chain connects TRBV24-1 to TRBJ1-5, with 9 bases fitting TRBD1. V gave up 8 bases and J gave up 2 bases; unmatched junction bases: 18. CDR1 KGHDR and CDR2 SFDVKD come from the germline V gene. This CDR3 region has 19 residues. Written as DNA, the CDR3 is TGTGCCACCAAACACCCATGCGTTCCCGGGACAGGGCGCAATCAGCCCCAGCATTTT. It translates to CATKHPCVPGTGRNQPQHF.

This clonotype was counted only a few times. V usage is TRBV29-1 and J usage is TRBJ2-5, with D perhaps matching TRBD1 or TRBD2 (5 bases each). V dropped 7 bases and J dropped 3 bases, with 12 bases sitting between them. CDR3 length: 12 amino acids. CDR1 SQVTM and CDR2 ANQGSEA come from the germline V gene. CDR3 sequence reads: CSDRDPKETQYF. The CDR3 nucleotides are TGCAGCGACCGGGACCCTAAAGAGACCCAGTACTTC.

This clonotype has ten or more counts. CDR3 protein: CSAKALAGEVGELFF. CDR3 DNA: TGCAGTGCTAAGGCATTAGCGGGAGAGGTCGGGGAGCTGTTTTTT. This chain joins TRBV20-1 and TRBJ2-2, with TRBD2 identical over 9 bases. The CDR3 is made up of 15 amino acids. Germline-derived CDR1 and CDR2 are DFQATT and SNEGSKA (reference sequence). Trimming took 4 bases from V and 7 from J; bases not matched to a gene: 10.